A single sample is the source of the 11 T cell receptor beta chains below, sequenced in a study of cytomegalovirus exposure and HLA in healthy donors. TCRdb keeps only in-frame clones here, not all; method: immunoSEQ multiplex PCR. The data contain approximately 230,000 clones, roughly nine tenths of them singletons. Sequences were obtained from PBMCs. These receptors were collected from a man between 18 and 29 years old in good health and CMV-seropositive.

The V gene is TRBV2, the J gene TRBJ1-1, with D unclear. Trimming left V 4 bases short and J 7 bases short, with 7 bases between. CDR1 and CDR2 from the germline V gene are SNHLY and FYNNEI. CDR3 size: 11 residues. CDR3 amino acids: CASSVGIEAFF. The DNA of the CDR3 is TGTGCCAGCAGTGTAGGGATTGAAGCTTTCTTT.

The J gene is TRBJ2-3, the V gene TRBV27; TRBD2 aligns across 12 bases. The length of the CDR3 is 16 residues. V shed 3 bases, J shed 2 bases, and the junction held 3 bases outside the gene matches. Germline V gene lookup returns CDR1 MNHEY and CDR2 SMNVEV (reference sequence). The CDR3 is CASSFLAGGFTDTQYF. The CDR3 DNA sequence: TGTGCCAGCAGTTTCCTAGCGGGAGGGTTCACAGATACGCAGTATTTT.

CDR3 residues: CASSLLGGGTYEQYF. For the CDR3, the DNA is TGTGCCAGCAGTTTACTAGGGGGAGGTACCTACGAGCAGTACTTC. The J gene is TRBJ2-7, the V gene TRBV27; D is tentatively TRBD1 or TRBD2 (6 bases each). Trimming cost V 2 bases and J 2 bases, with 13 bases left between them. The CDR3 extends over 15 amino acids. Germline V gene data show CDR1 as MNHEY and CDR2 as SMNVEV (reference sequence).

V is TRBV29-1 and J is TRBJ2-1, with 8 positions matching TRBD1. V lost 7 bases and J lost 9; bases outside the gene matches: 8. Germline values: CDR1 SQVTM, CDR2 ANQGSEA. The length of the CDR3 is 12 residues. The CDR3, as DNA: TGCAGCGCTATCACCACAGGGGGTGAGCAGTTCTTC. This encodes CSAITTGGEQFF.

The CDR3 loop is CASSLWTPAGGYNEQFF. The CDR3 DNA reads as TGTGCCAGCAGTTTATGGACTCCGGCAGGGGGATACAATGAGCAGTTCTTC. This chain uses TRBV27 with TRBJ2-1; 7 bases fit TRBD1. V lost 1 base and J lost 4; bases outside the gene matches: 10. Germline V CDR1 and CDR2: MNHEY, SMNVEV (reference sequence). There are 17 residues in the CDR3.

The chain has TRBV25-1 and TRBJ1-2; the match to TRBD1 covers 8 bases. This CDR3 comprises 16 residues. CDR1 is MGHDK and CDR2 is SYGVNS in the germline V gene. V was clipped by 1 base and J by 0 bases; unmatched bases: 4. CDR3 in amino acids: CASSESRDRTNYGYTF. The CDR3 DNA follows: TGTGCCAGCAGTGAATCCCGGGACAGGACTAACTATGGCTACACCTTC.

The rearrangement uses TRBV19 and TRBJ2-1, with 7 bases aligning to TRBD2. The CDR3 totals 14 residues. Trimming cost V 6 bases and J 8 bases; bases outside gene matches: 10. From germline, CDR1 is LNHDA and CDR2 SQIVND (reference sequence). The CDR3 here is CASSWEGLFDEQFF. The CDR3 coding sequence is TGTGCCAGTAGCTGGGAGGGCCTTTTCGATGAGCAGTTCTTC. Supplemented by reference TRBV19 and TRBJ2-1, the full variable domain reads DGGITQSPKYLFRKEGQNVTLSCEQNLNHDAMYWYRQDPGQGLRLIYYSQIVNDFQKGDIAEGYSVSREKKESFPLTVTSAQKNPTAFYLCASSWEGLFDEQFFGPGTRLTVL.

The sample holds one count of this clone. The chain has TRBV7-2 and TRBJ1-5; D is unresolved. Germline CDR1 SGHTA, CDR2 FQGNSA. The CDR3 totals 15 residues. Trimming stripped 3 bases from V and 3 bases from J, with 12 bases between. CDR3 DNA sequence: TGTGCCAGCAGCTTCTTTGCAGGTTTCAATCAGCCCCAGCATTTT. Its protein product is CASSFFAGFNQPQHF.

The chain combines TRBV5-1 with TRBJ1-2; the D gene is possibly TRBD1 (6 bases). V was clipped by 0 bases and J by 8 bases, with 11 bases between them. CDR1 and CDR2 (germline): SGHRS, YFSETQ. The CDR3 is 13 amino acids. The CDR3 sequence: CASSLDGGRGYTF. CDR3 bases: TGCGCCAGCAGCTTGGATGGGGGCCGCGGCTACACCTTC.

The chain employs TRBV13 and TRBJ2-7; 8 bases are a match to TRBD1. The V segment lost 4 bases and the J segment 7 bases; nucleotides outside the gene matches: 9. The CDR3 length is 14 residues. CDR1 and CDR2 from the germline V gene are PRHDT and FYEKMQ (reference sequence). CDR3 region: CASSSWTGMEEQYF. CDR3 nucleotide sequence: TGTGCCAGCAGCTCGTGGACAGGGATGGAGGAGCAGTACTTC.

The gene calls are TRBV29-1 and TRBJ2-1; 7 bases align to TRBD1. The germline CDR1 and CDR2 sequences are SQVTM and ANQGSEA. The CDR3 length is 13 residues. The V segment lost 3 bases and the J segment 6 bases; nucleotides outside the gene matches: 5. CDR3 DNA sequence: TGCAGCGTTGACCGCCGACAGGGCAATGAGCAGTTCTTC. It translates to CSVDRRQGNEQFF.